Shown below are 30 T cell receptor beta chains from a single sample sequenced in a study of shared clonotypes between healthy human individuals. Profiling relied on immunoSEQ multiplex PCR, and the TCRdb table lists in-frame clones only, not all of them. The sample carries hundreds of thousands of clones, around 79% recorded once. The material sequenced was PBMCs. The receptors were sampled from a woman aged 40 to 49 in good health. Some clones in this sample may be carry-over from other donors' samples.

The chain joins TRBV7-6 to TRBJ2-1; no definite D call. This CDR3 spans 13 amino acids. Trimming shortened V by 6 bases and J by 6 bases, and 12 bases separated the two germline ends. Germline assignment: CDR1 SGHVS and CDR2 FNYEAQ. The CDR3 DNA follows: TGTGCCAGCAGGGGCCACAAAACCAATGAGCAGTTCTTC. This translates into CASRGHKTNEQFF.

The chain has TRBV6-4 and TRBJ2-5; D possibly uses TRBD1 or TRBD2 (5 bases each). The germline gives CDR1 MRHNA, CDR2 SNTAGT. The CDR3 is 13 residues long. Trimming pared 4 bases from V and 1 base from J, leaving 7 bases between. The CDR3 region is CASSGGTQETQYF. CDR3 bases: TGTGCCAGCAGTGGAGGGACCCAAGAGACCCAGTACTTC.

This clone was counted between two and nine times. The chain links TRBV7-2 to TRBJ1-1, with a tentative D call TRBD1 (6 bases). V was cut by 5 bases and J by 0 bases, with 13 bases left in between. Germline V CDR1 and CDR2: SGHTA, FQGNSA. This CDR3 is built from 15 residues. This CDR3 reads CASSPSTGVNTEAFF. The CDR3 coding sequence is TGTGCCAGCAGCCCGTCGACAGGAGTGAACACTGAAGCTTTCTTT.

The rearrangement joins TRBV5-1 to TRBJ2-1, with 9 bases aligning to TRBD1. V lost 4 bases and J lost 9; bases outside the gene matches: 11. The V gene's germline CDR1 is SGHRS and CDR2 YFSETQ. The CDR3 has 15 amino acids. The CDR3 spells CASSRGQGIRGEQFF. The CDR3 region has the DNA TGCGCCAGCAGCAGAGGACAGGGGATCCGCGGTGAGCAGTTCTTC.

The chain has TRBV19 and TRBJ2-1; 9 bases are a match to TRBD2. Germline CDR1 and CDR2: LNHDA and SQIVND (reference sequence). There are 16 residues in the CDR3. J gave up 2 bases and V 2 bases, and 4 bases lay outside the gene matches. In DNA form, the CDR3 reads TGTGCCAGTAGTATATCCCCTAGCGGGGCCTACAATGAGCAGTTCTTC. Translation: CASSISPSGAYNEQFF.

This rearrangement joins TRBV30 to TRBJ2-7; unclear D gene. This CDR3 has 13 amino acids. Germline V gene lookup returns CDR1 GTSNPN and CDR2 SVGIG (reference sequence). V lost 4 bases and J lost 3, with 13 bases in between. This chain's CDR3 is CAWNPGLGYEQYF. For the CDR3, the DNA is TGTGCCTGGAATCCCGGTCTCGGCTACGAGCAGTACTTC.

The chain has TRBV5-4 and TRBJ2-7; 10 bases match TRBD2. Germline V gene data show CDR1 as SGHNT and CDR2 as YYREEE (reference sequence). The CDR3 sequence is 14 residues long. With V trimmed by 7 bases and J by 3 bases, 7 bases remained unmatched. CDR3: CASAPGTSDYEQYF. The CDR3 nucleotides are TGTGCCAGCGCCCCCGGGACTAGCGACTACGAGCAGTACTTC.

The rearrangement links TRBV5-5 to TRBJ2-3; 9 bases line up with TRBD1. This CDR3 spans 15 amino acids. Germline CDR1 reads SGHKS; CDR2 reads YYEKEE (reference sequence). V trimming: 1 base; J trimming: 6 bases; junction bases outside the gene matches: 6. The CDR3 sequence is CASSLRDRVPDTQYF. The CDR3 nucleotides read TGTGCCAGCAGCTTGAGGGACAGGGTCCCCGATACGCAGTATTTT.

This clone was counted once. The chain couples TRBV15 to TRBJ1-5; maybe TRBD1 (6 bases). Germline V gene sequence: CDR1 LNHNV, CDR2 YYDKDF (reference sequence). This CDR3 has 14 residues. V was shortened by 2 bases and J by 5 bases, with 10 bases between the two germline ends. CDR3 nucleotides: TGTGCCACCAGCAGACGACAGGAGGATCAGCCCCAGCATTTT. It is translated as CATSRRQEDQPQHF.

A note on this clone: The junction departs from the called germline gene at one end, perhaps through a read error. J is TRBJ2-5 and V is TRBV7-9; a possible D gene is TRBD2 (6 bases). In germline, CDR1 is SEHNR, CDR2 FQNEAQ (reference sequence). The CDR3 totals 13 residues. CDR3 DNA: TGTGCCAGCAGTTTAGGGGCGGGGGAGACCCAGTACTTC. Translating it yields CASSLGAGETQYF.

This chain uses TRBV28 with TRBJ2-3; the match to TRBD1 covers 10 bases. Germline V gene sequence: CDR1 MDHEN, CDR2 SYDVKM. J lost 4 bases, V lost 0 bases, and 7 bases had no gene match. The CDR3 consists of 17 residues. The CDR3 coding sequence is TGTGCCAGCAGTTTATGGGGGACAGGGGAGCGGTCAGATACGCAGTATTTT. Residues: CASSLWGTGERSDTQYF.

V gene TRBV9 combines with J gene TRBJ2-7; 8 bases fit TRBD1. Losses at the gene ends were 5 bases for V and 0 bases for J; bases not matched to a gene: 7. Germline V lookup: CDR1 SGDLS, CDR2 YYNGEE. The CDR3 is 15 residues long. CDR3 loop: CASSQTGALSYEQYF. DNA of the CDR3: TGTGCCAGCAGTCAGACAGGGGCCCTCTCCTACGAGCAGTACTTC.

The rearrangement links TRBV29-1 to TRBJ2-3; 7 bases map to TRBD2. The V gene end was trimmed by 4 bases and the J gene end by 3 bases; junction bases not matched to a gene: 13. The V gene's germline CDR1 is SQVTM and CDR2 ANQGSEA. The CDR3 covers 16 residues. The CDR3 spells CSVVGVRGGPTDTQYF. The DNA of the CDR3 is TGCAGCGTTGTGGGGGTTCGGGGAGGGCCGACAGATACGCAGTATTTT.

The CDR3 reads CASSGITSSYEQYF. In DNA form, the CDR3 reads TGTGCCAGCAGCGGAATTACAAGTTCCTACGAGCAGTACTTC. The chain carries TRBV7-2 and TRBJ2-7; no clear D. This CDR3 has 14 residues. V lost 5 bases, J lost 1 base, and 12 bases lay in between. Germline CDR1 reads SGHTA; CDR2 reads FQGNSA.

The V and J genes are TRBV7-2 and TRBJ1-4; 8 bases line up with TRBD1. CDR1 is SGHTA and CDR2 is FQGNSA in the germline V gene. With 5 bases clipped from V and 8 bases from J, the junction kept 10 bases outside the gene matches. The CDR3 totals 15 residues. The CDR3 sequence: CASSTRPGTGEKLFF. The CDR3 nucleotides read TGTGCCAGCAGCACCCGTCCCGGGACAGGAGAAAAACTGTTTTTT.

V usage is TRBV6-1 and J usage is TRBJ2-7; the D gene could be TRBD1 or TRBD2 (7 bases each). V lost 4 bases and J 3 bases, leaving 13 bases between the germline ends. There are 14 residues in the CDR3. Germline V gene sequence: CDR1 MNHNS, CDR2 SASEGT. The DNA of the CDR3 is TGTGCCAGCAGTGGAGACAGGGAGGGCTACGAGCAGTACTTC. Encoded protein: CASSGDREGYEQYF.

This clone occurred many times. This chain joins TRBV15 and TRBJ1-5, with 10 bases that match TRBD1. Looked up from germline, CDR1 is LNHNV and CDR2 is YYDKDF (reference sequence). The CDR3 is 16 amino acids. Losses at the gene ends were 1 base for V and 6 bases for J; bases not matched to a gene: 6. In nucleotides, the CDR3 is TGTGCCACCAGCAGAGGGGGACAGGGGAGGATTCAGCCCCAGCATTTT. It codes for CATSRGGQGRIQPQHF.

The table lists this clone with a count of one. CDR3 in DNA: TGTGCCAGCAGCTTAGATAGCGGGCACTACAATGAGCAGTTCTTC. Protein: CASSLDSGHYNEQFF. The chain combines TRBV7-2 with TRBJ2-1; TRBD2 matches 7 bases. In germline, CDR1 is SGHTA, CDR2 FQGNSA. Trimming cost V 1 base and J 3 bases; bases outside gene matches: 3. There are 15 residues in the CDR3.

The gene calls are TRBV4-2 and TRBJ2-2, with no clear D. The CDR3 runs 15 residues. V was cut by 3 bases and J by 2 bases, with 10 bases left in between. Looked up from germline, CDR1 is LGHNA and CDR2 is YNFKEQ. CDR3: CASSQETANTGELFF. As DNA, the CDR3 is TGTGCCAGCAGCCAGGAGACGGCTAACACCGGGGAGCTGTTTTTT.

In its sample, this clone was seen many times. The rearrangement uses TRBV7-2 and TRBJ2-3; 13 bases match TRBD2. J was trimmed by 0 bases and V by 1 base; bases with no gene match: 4. The CDR3 has 18 amino acids. Per germline, CDR1 SGHTA and CDR2 FQGNSA. The CDR3 DNA reads TGTGCCAGCAGCTTAGTACTAGCGGGAGGGAAAAGCACAGATACGCAGTATTTT. Its protein is CASSLVLAGGKSTDTQYF.

The chain combines TRBV19 with TRBJ1-2, with a possible D match to TRBD1 (5 bases). Germline lookup yields CDR1 LNHDA and CDR2 SQIVND (reference sequence). Trimming took 2 bases from V and 8 from J, leaving 18 bases between them. CDR3 length equals 15 residues. Here the CDR3 DNA reads TGTGCCAGTAGTATACGAACCCCACGTTGGGACGGCTACACCTTC. Translating gives CASSIRTPRWDGYTF.

This clone was picked up a small number of times. The chain joins TRBV4-3 to TRBJ2-1; D call uncertain. V was cut by 0 bases and J by 5 bases, with 5 bases left in between. The germline CDR1 and CDR2 sequences are LGHNA and YSLEER. This CDR3 is 13 amino acids long. CDR3 coding DNA: TGCGCCAGCAGCCAAGATTGGGACAATGAGCAGTTCTTC. Translated, it gives CASSQDWDNEQFF.

The J gene is TRBJ1-1, the V gene TRBV6-1; D is possibly TRBD1 (5 bases). Per germline, CDR1 MNHNS and CDR2 SASEGT. The V gene lost 7 bases and the J gene lost 6 bases, with 9 bases spanning the gap. The CDR3 spans 11 residues. The CDR3 reads CASNDSPEAFF. The CDR3 DNA is TGTGCCAGCAATGACAGCCCTGAAGCTTTCTTT.

This clone was seen a single time. The V and J genes are TRBV7-6 and TRBJ2-2, with D possibly matching TRBD1 (6 bases). The CDR3 contains 15 residues. Deletions cut 2 bases from V and 4 bases from J, with 11 bases between. CDR1 and CDR2 (germline): SGHVS, FNYEAQ. The CDR3 DNA sequence: TGTGCCAGCAGCTTATCGGGACACTTCACCGGGGAGCTGTTTTTT. It codes for CASSLSGHFTGELFF.

V usage is TRBV28 and J usage is TRBJ2-7; no definite D call. Trimming shortened V by 3 bases and J by 0 bases, and 6 bases separated the two germline ends. Germline loops: CDR1 MDHEN, CDR2 SYDVKM. This CDR3 spans 13 amino acids. The CDR3 sequence: CASSFGNSYEQYF. CDR3 DNA sequence: TGTGCCAGCAGTTTTGGGAACTCCTACGAGCAGTACTTC. Full variable domain (outside the CDR3, taken from reference TRBV28 and TRBJ2-7): DVKVTQSSRYLVKRTGEKVFLECVQDMDHENMFWYRQDPGLGLRLIYFSYDVKMKEKGDIPEGYSVSREKKERFSLILESASTNQTSMYLCASSFGNSYEQYFGPGTRLTVT.

The chain joins TRBV6-6 to TRBJ2-5; D is uncertain. The better agreement between TRBJ2-7 and the DNA end casts doubt on the J call. Germline CDR1 is MNHNY and CDR2 is SVGAGI (reference sequence). The CDR3 sequence is 11 residues long. The DNA of the CDR3 is TGTGCCAGCAGTCAACAATACGAGCAGTACTTC. The encoded protein is CASSQQYEQYF.

The V gene is TRBV5-1, the J gene TRBJ1-5; tentative D call: TRBD1 (5 bases). The germline V gene has CDR1 SGHRS and CDR2 YFSETQ. The CDR3 length is 14 residues. The V end was cut by 2 bases, the J end by 5 bases, with 11 bases between. The CDR3 region is CASSFNQGDQPQHF. The CDR3 nucleotides read TGCGCCAGCAGCTTTAATCAGGGAGATCAGCCCCAGCATTTT.

CDR3 residues: CSVEYASGRGDEQFF. The CDR3 nucleotides read TGCAGCGTTGAGTACGCTAGCGGGAGGGGGGATGAGCAGTTCTTC. The chain links TRBV29-1 to TRBJ2-1; 12 positions match TRBD2. CDR1 and CDR2 from the germline V gene are SQVTM and ANQGSEA. This CDR3 is 15 amino acids long. V shed 3 bases, J shed 8 bases, and the junction held 8 bases outside the gene matches.

This clone was detected many times. The chain couples TRBV6-4 to TRBJ2-1, with D perhaps matching TRBD2 (5 bases). The V gene lost 0 bases and the J gene lost 6 bases, with 15 bases spanning the gap. The CDR3 contains 16 residues. The V gene's germline CDR1 is MRHNA and CDR2 SNTAGT. The CDR3 DNA is TGTGCCAGCAGTGACTCGGAGGACGGCCCAGCCAATGAGCAGTTCTTC. Its protein product is CASSDSEDGPANEQFF.

The chain combines TRBV7-3 with TRBJ2-7, with D possibly called TRBD1 or TRBD2 (5 bases each). This CDR3 is built from 14 residues. V dropped 9 bases and J dropped 0 bases, with 15 bases sitting between them. Germline CDR1 is SGHTA and CDR2 is FQGTGA. CDR3 residues: CARETGRLSYEQYF. The CDR3 nucleotides read TGTGCCAGAGAGACGGGACGTCTCTCCTACGAGCAGTACTTC.